This T cell receptor beta chain was identified during a study of spatial heterogeneity in lung cancer. At least ten counts were recorded for this clonotype. As to time point: blood at routine non-recurrence follow-up after resection. The library protocol tagged each TCR cDNA with a unique molecular identifier. From the 5' RACE reads, TCRdb called clonotypes with MiXCR, one entry per CDR3 protein. Of 39,000 or so distinct CDR3 sequences listed, about 10% are singletons. Germline assignment: CDR1 DFQATT and CDR2 SNEGSKA (reference sequence). V lost 6 bases, J lost 3 bases, and 17 bases lay in between. This CDR3 region has 14 residues.

The input for sequencing was PBMCs, taken at follow-up. This clonotype was sampled from a female donor with early-stage non-small cell lung cancer. The chain recombines TRBV20-1 with TRBJ1-1; D is undetermined. This chain's CDR3 is CSARQMASDTEAFF. In DNA form, the CDR3 reads TGCAGTGCCAGGCAGATGGCCTCCGACACTGAAGCTTTCTTT.